The clone carrying this T cell receptor beta chain showed up just once. Its antigen remains unidentified. The PCR employed 60 Vbeta primers together with 13 Jbeta primers. In the study's own analysis: Unique TCR beta chains numbered approximately 80 million in a later analysis, with around 12 million shared. The data were produced by immunoSEQ multiplex PCR, yet TCRdb's version contains in-frame clones alone and is incomplete. The DNA was the basis for D and trimming; V, J and clone size are from that table. This table has roughly 110,000 clones, roughly 82% appearing once. The data originate from a study of cytomegalovirus exposure and HLA in healthy donors. Overall study: Tens of millions of unique TCRs from HLA-typed donors were held in an early data release. Broader study findings: Later findings reportedly placed an Asian-associated ancestry cluster below the approximately 650-donor mean for N-insertions. In vitro testing confirmed a few CMV-associated chains as specific for CMV antigens.

Losses at the gene ends were 6 bases for V and 5 bases for J; bases not matched to a gene: 8. Germline lookup yields CDR1 LNHDA and CDR2 SQIVND (reference sequence). The CDR3 spans 15 residues. The receptor's source is a man younger than 45 in good health and CMV-seropositive. Material for sequencing was PBMCs. This sequence joins TRBV19 and TRBJ2-1; TRBD1 matches at 9 bases. CDR3 amino acids: CASRSRGQGHNEQFF. In nucleotides, the CDR3 is TGTGCCAGTAGAAGTCGGGGACAGGGTCACAATGAGCAGTTCTTC. The entire variable domain, with the rest obtained from reference TRBV19 and TRBJ2-1, is as follows: DGGITQSPKYLFRKEGQNVTLSCEQNLNHDAMYWYRQDPGQGLRLIYYSQIVNDFQKGDIAEGYSVSREKKESFPLTVTSAQKNPTAFYLCASRSRGQGHNEQFFGPGTRLTVL.